This TCR beta chain is from a study of cytomegalovirus exposure and HLA in healthy donors. At the level of the study: As released early, the data held about 85 million unique TCRs from HLA-typed donors.

The CDR3 has 14 amino acids. V lost 0 bases and J 4 bases, leaving 8 bases between the germline ends. CDR1 and CDR2 (germline): SGHRS, YFSETQ. PCR primers comprised 60 Vbeta and 13 Jbeta primers. Data came from immunoSEQ multiplex PCR; TCRdb stores just in-frame clones and leaves some out. The table lists 85,000 to 130,000 clones, 71% of them singletons. This clonotype originated in a female donor in good health and CMV-seronegative. The rearrangement uses TRBV5-1 and TRBJ1-3; perhaps TRBD1 as D (5 bases). The sequenced material came from PBMCs. In nucleotides, the CDR3 is TGCGCCAGCAGCTTGGGGGGCGGCGGAAACACCATATATTTT. Protein product: CASSLGGGGNTIYF.